This T cell receptor beta chain was sequenced during a study of metastatic and nonmetastatic thyroid tumors. Overall study context: Both malignant and benign thyroid patients supplied peripheral blood and tumor or nodule tissue samples, across which the repertoires of these patients were then compared. Broader study findings: Within blood and tumor, benign nodules reportedly had significantly lower TCR beta diversity than malignant thyroid tumors did.

This clone rates as medium-sized. Its antigen is not known. The CDR3 spans 14 residues. V was clipped by 6 bases and J by 4 bases, with 13 bases between them. CDR1 and CDR2 (germline): MNHNS, SASEGT. Every patient underwent thyroid surgery untreated. Original analysis: The study's classifier, a distant-metastasis tool for papillary thyroid cancer, was built using CDR3 differences across clinicopathological groups. TCRdb re-analyzed the PCR reads using MiXCR. The V and J calls were not made by the authors but by TCRdb's processing. This sample yields fewer than 20,000 clones, of which around a third are seen a single time; more than 8.5% belongs to the top ten.

The V call is TRBV6-1, the J call TRBJ1-3; unclear D gene. The receptor's source is a male donor with papillary thyroid cancer or a benign thyroid nodule (not recorded which). Some clones in this sample may be carry-over from other donors' samples. The sequenced sample consisted of tumor tissue. CDR3 sequence (DNA): TGTGCCAGCAGCCCCTTAAATATGGGAAACACCATATATTTT. Translation: CASSPLNMGNTIYF.